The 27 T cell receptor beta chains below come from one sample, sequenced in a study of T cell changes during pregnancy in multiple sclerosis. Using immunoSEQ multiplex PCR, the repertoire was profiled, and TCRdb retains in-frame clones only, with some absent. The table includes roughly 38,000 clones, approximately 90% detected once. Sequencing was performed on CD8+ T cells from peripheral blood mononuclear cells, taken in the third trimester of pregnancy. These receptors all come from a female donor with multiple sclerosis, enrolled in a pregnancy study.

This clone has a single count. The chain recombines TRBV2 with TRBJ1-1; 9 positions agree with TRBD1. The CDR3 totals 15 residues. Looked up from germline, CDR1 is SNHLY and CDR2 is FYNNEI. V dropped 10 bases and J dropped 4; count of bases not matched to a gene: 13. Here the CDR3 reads CATLSPTGGGTEAFF. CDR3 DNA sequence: TGTGCCACCCTGAGCCCGACAGGGGGAGGCACTGAAGCTTTCTTT.

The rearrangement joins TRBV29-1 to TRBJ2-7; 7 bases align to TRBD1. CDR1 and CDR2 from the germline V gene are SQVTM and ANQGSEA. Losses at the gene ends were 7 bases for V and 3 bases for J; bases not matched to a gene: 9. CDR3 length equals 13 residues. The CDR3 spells CSGGTGEGYEQYF. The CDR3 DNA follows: TGCAGCGGGGGAACAGGGGAAGGCTACGAGCAGTACTTC.

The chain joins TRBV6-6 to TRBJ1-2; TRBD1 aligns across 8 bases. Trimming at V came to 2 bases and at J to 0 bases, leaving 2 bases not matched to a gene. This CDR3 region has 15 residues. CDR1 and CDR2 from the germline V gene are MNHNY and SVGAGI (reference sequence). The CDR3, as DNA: TGTGCCAGCAGTTACATGGACAGGGCTAACTATGGCTACACCTTC. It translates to CASSYMDRANYGYTF.

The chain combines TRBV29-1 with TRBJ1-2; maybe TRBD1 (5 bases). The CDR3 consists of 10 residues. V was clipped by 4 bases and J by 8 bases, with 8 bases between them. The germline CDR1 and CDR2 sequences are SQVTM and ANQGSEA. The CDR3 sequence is CSVAGMGYTF. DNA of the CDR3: TGCAGCGTTGCAGGGATGGGCTACACCTTC.

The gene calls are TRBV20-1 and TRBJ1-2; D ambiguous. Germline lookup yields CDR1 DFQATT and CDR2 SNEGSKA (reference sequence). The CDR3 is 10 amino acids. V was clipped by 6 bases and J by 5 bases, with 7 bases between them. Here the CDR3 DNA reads TGCAGTGCCGGGTTATATGGCTACACCTTC. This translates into CSAGLYGYTF.

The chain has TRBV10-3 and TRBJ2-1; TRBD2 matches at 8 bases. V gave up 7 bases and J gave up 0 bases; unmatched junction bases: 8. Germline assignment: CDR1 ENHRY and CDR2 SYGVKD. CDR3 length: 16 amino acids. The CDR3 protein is CAIKAGGLSSYNEQFF. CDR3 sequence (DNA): TGTGCCATCAAGGCGGGGGGACTTAGCTCCTACAATGAGCAGTTCTTC.

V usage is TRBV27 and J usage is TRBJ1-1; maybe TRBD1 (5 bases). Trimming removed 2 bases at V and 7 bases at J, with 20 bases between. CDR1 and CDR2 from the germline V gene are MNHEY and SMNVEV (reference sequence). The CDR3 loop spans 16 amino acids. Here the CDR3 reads CASSLGAIIPVGEAFF. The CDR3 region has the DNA TGTGCCAGCAGTTTAGGGGCTATCATTCCCGTGGGTGAAGCTTTCTTT.

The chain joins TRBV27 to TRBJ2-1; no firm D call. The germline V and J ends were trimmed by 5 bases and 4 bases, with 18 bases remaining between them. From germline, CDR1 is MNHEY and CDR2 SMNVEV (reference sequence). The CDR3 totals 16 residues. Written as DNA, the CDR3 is TGTGCCAGCAGTCCACTGGGCACCCCTATGTACAATGAGCAGTTCTTC. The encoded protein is CASSPLGTPMYNEQFF.

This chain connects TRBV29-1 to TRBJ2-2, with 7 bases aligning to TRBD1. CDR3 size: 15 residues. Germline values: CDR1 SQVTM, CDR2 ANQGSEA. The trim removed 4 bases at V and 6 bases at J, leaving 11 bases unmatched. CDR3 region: CSVVSVTGRPGELFF. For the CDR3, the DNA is TGCAGCGTTGTAAGCGTGACAGGGCGCCCCGGGGAGCTGTTTTTT.

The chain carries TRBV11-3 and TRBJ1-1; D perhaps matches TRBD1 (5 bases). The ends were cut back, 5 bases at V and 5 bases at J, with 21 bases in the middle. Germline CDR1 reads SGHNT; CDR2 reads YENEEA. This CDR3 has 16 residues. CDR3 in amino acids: CASSPSGDQGWTEAFF. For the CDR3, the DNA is TGTGCCAGCAGCCCAAGCGGGGACCAGGGTTGGACTGAAGCTTTCTTT. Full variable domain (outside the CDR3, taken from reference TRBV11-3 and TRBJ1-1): EAGVVQSPRYKIIEKKQPVAFWCNPISGHNTLYWYLQNLGQGPELLIRYENEEAVDDSQLPKDRFSAERLKGVDSTLKIQPAELGDSAVYLCASSPSGDQGWTEAFFGQGTRLTVV.

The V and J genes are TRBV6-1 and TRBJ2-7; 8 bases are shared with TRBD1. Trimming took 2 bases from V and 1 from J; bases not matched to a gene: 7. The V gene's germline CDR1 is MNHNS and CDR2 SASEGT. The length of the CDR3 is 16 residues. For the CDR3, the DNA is TGTGCCAGCAGTGAAAGGGCCGGGACAGGATCCTACGAGCAGTACTTC. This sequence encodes CASSERAGTGSYEQYF.

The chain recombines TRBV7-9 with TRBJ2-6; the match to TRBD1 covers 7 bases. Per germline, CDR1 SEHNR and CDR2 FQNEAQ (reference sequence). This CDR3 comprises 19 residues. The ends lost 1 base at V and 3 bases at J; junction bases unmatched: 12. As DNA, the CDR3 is TGTGCCAGCAGCTTAGAGACTGAGGGGGCTGATTTTGGGGCCAACGTCCTGACTTTC. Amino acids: CASSLETEGADFGANVLTF.

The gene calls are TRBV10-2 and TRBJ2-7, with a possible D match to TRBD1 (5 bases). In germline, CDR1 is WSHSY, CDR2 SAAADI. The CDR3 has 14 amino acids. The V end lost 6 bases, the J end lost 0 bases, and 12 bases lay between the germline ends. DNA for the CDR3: TGCGCCAGCAGCCTCGACAGCAGCTCCTACGAGCAGTACTTC. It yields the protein CASSLDSSSYEQYF.

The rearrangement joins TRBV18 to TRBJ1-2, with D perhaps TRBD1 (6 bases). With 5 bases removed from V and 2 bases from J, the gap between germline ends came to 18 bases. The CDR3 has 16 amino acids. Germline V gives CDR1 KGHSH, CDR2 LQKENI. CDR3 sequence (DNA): TGTGCCAGCTCATCGAATCCAGGGGCGTCGAACTATGGCTACACCTTC. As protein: CASSSNPGASNYGYTF.

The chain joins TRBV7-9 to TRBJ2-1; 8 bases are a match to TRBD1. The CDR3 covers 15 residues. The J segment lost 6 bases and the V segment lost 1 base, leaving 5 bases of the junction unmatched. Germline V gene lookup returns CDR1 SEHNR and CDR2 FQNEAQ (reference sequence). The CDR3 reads CASSLGTGWVNEQFF. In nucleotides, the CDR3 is TGTGCCAGCAGCTTAGGGACAGGGTGGGTCAATGAGCAGTTCTTC.

CDR3 DNA sequence: TGTGCCAGCAGCTTAGCTGGACAGGGGGACGAGCAGTACTTC. Amino acid sequence: CASSLAGQGDEQYF. This sequence joins TRBV7-9 and TRBJ2-7, with 10 bases aligning to TRBD1. This CDR3 region has 14 residues. The V segment lost 0 bases and the J segment 5 bases; nucleotides outside the gene matches: 1. Germline V gene sequence: CDR1 SEHNR, CDR2 FQNEAQ (reference sequence).

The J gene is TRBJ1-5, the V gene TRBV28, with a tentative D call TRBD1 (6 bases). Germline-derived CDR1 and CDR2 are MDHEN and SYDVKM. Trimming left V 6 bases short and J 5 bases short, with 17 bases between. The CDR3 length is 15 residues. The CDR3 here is CASRYSRQGYQPQHF. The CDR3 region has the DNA TGTGCCAGCAGGTACTCCCGGCAGGGGTATCAGCCCCAGCATTTT. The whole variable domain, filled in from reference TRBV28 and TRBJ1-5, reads DVKVTQSSRYLVKRTGEKVFLECVQDMDHENMFWYRQDPGLGLRLIYFSYDVKMKEKGDIPEGYSVSREKKERFSLILESASTNQTSMYLCASRYSRQGYQPQHFGDGTRLSIL.

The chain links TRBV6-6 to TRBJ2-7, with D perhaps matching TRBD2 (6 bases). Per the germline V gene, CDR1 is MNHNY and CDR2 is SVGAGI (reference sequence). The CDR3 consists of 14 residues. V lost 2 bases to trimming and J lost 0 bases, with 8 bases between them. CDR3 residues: CASSYGGTSYEQYF. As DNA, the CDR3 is TGTGCCAGCAGTTACGGGGGGACCTCCTACGAGCAGTACTTC.

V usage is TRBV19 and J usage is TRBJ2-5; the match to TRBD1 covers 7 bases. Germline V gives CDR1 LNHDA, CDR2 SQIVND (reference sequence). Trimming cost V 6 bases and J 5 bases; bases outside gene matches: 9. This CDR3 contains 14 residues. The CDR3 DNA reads TGTGCCAGTAGCCCCCAAGGGGGCTGGGAGACCCAGTACTTC. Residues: CASSPQGGWETQYF.

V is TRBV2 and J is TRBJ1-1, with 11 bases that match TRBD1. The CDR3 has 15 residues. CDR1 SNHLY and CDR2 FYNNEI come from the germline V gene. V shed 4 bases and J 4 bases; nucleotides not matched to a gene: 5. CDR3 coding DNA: TGTGCCAGCAGTGGAGGACAGGGGGCTGTCACTGAAGCTTTCTTT. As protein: CASSGGQGAVTEAFF.

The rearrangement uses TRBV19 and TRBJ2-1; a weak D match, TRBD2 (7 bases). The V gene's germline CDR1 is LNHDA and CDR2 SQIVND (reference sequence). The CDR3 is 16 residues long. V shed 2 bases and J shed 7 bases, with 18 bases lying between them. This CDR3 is CASSILGGGMLNEQFF. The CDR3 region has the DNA TGTGCCAGTAGTATATTAGGGGGGGGGATGTTAAATGAGCAGTTCTTC. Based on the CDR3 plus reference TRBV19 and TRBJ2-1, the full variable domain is DGGITQSPKYLFRKEGQNVTLSCEQNLNHDAMYWYRQDPGQGLRLIYYSQIVNDFQKGDIAEGYSVSREKKESFPLTVTSAQKNPTAFYLCASSILGGGMLNEQFFGPGTRLTVL.

The CDR3 spells CASARGFDYGYTF. The CDR3 region has the DNA TGTGCCAGCGCACGGGGGTTTGACTATGGCTACACCTTC. The chain employs TRBV9 and TRBJ1-2; D may be TRBD1 (5 bases). The CDR3 sequence is 13 residues long. CDR1 SGDLS and CDR2 YYNGEE come from the germline V gene. Trimming removed 7 bases from V and 3 bases from J, with 13 bases in between.

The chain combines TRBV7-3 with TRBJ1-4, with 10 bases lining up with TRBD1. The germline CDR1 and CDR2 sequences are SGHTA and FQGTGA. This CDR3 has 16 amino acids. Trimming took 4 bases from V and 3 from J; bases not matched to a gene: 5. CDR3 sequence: CASSSGTGAANEKLFF. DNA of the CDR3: TGTGCCAGCAGCTCCGGGACAGGGGCGGCTAATGAAAAACTGTTTTTT.

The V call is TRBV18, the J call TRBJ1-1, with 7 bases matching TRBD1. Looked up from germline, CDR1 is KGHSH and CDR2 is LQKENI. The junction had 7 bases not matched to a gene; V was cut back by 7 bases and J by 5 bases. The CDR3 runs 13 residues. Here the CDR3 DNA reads TGTGCCAGCTTAGGGGGCCGGGATACTGAAGCTTTCTTT. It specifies CASLGGRDTEAFF.

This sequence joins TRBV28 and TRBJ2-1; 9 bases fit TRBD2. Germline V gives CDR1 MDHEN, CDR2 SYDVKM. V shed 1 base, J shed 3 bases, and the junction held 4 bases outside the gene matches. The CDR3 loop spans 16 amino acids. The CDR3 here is CASSLSASGDYNEQFF. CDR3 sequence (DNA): TGTGCCAGCAGTTTATCGGCTAGCGGGGACTACAATGAGCAGTTCTTC.

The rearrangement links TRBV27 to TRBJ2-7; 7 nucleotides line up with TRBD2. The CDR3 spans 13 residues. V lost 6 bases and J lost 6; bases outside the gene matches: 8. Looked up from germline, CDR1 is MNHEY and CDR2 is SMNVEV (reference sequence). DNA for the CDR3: TGTGCCAGCAGCCCCAGCGGGGAGATCGAGCAGTACTTC. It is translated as CASSPSGEIEQYF.

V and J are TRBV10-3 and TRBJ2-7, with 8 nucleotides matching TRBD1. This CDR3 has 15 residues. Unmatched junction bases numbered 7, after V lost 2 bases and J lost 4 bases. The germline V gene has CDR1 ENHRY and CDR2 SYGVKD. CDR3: CAISERQGTVYEQYF. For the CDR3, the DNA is TGTGCCATCAGTGAGAGACAGGGGACCGTTTACGAGCAGTACTTC.